This T cell receptor beta chain was recorded in a study of blood T cell repertoires in COVID-19. About the research overall: In each case, the material was cDNA or gDNA derived from T cells, B-cell-depleted T cells, or PBMCs.

Germline V gene data show CDR1 as MGHDK and CDR2 as SYGVNS. This CDR3 is 16 amino acids long. The V segment lost 1 base and the J segment 0 bases; nucleotides outside the gene matches: 1. Under the authors' procedure: From reference gene primer amplification, estimates of nucleated cell counts were derived. Sequencing used immunoSEQ multiplex PCR; TCRdb keeps in-frame clones, though not all of them. The V and J calls and clone size are taken from that table; D and trimming were inferred from the DNA. The table includes fewer than 200,000 clones, roughly 80% detected once. The TCR comes from a man aged 55 to 70 with acute or convalescent COVID-19. The sequencing sample was made of peripheral blood. This chain uses TRBV25-1 with TRBJ1-4; 8 bases map to TRBD1. This chain's CDR3 is CASSESRGPTNEKLFF. The DNA for the CDR3 is TGTGCCAGCAGTGAATCCAGGGGGCCAACTAATGAAAAACTGTTTTTT.